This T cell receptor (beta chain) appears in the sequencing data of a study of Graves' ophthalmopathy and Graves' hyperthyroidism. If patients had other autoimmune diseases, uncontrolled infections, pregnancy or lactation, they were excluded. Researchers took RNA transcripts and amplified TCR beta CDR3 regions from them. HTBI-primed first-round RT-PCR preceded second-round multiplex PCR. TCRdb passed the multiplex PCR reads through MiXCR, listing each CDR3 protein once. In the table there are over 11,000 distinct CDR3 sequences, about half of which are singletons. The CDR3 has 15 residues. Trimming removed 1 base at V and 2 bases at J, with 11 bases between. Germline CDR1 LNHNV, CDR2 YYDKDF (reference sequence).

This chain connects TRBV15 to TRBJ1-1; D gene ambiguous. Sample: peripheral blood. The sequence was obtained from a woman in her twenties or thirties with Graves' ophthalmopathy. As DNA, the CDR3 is TGTGCCACCAGCAGAGCGTATGGGAGCAACACTGAAGCTTTCTTT. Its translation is CATSRAYGSNTEAFF. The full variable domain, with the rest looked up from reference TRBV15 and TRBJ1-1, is DAMVIQNPRYQVTQFGKPVTLSCSQTLNHNVMYWYQQKSSQAPKLLFHYYDKDFNNEADTPDNFQSRRPNTSFCFLDIRSPGLGDTAMYLCATSRAYGSNTEAFFGQGTRLTVV.